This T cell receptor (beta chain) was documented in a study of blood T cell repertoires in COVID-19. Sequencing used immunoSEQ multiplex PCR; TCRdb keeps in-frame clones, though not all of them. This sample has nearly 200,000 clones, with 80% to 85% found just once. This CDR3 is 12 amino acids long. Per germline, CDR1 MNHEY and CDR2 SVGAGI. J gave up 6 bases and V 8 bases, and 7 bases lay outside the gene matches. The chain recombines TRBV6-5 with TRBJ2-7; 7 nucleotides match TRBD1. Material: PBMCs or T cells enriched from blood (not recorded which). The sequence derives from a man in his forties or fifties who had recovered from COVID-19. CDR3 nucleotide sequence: TGTGCCAGCTCGAGGGGGCCGCTCGAGCAGTACTTC. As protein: CASSRGPLEQYF.